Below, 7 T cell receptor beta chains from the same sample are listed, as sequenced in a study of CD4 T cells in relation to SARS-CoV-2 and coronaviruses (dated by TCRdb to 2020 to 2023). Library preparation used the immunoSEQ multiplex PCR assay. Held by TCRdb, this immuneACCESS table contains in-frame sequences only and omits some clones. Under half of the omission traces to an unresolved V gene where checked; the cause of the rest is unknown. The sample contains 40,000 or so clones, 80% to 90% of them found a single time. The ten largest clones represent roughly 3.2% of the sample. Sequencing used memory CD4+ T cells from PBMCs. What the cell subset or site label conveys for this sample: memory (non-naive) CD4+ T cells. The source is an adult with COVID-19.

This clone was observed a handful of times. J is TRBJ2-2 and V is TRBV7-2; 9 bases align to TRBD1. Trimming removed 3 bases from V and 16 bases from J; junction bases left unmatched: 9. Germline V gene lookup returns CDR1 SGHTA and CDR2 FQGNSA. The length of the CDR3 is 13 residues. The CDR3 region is CASSFDRDREQFF. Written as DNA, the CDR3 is TGTGCCAGCAGCTTTGACCGGGACAGGGAACAGTTTTTT.

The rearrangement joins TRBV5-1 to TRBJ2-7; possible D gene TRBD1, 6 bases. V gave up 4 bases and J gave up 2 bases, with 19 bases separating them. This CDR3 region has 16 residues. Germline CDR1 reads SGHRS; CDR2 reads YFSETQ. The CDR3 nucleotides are TGCGCCAGCAGCACCGAACCGGGACACCACACCTACGAGCAGTACTTC. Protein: CASSTEPGHHTYEQYF.

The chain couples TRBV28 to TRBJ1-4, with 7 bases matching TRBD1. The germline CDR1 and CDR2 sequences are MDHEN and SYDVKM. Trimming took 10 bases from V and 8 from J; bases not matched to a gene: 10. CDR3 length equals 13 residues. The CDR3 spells CATYGTAREKLFF. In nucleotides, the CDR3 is TGTGCCACCTACGGGACAGCCAGAGAAAAACTGTTTTTT.

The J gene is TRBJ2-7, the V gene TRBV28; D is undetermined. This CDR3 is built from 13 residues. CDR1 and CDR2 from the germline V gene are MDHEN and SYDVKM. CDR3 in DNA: TGTGCGGCCCTCAGCAGCCGGTCCTACGAGCAGTACTTC. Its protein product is CAALSSRSYEQYF.

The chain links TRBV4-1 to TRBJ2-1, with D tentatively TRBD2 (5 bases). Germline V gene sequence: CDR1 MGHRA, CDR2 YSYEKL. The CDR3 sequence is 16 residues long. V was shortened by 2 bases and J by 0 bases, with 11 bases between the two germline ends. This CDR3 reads CASSQIPGNSYNEQFF. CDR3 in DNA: TGCGCCAGCAGCCAAATTCCGGGGAACTCCTACAATGAGCAGTTCTTC.

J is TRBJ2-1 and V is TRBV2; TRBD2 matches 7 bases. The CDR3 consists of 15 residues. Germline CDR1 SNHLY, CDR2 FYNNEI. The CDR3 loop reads CARTGGGPPTNEQFF. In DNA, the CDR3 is TGTGCGAGAACCGGGGGAGGGCCCCCCACAAATGAGCAGTTCTTC.

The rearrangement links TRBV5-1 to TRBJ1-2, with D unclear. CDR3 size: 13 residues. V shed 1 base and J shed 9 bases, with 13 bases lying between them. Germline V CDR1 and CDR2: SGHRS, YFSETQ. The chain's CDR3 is CASSLTEDGSYTF. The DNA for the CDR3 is TGCGCCAGCAGCTTGACAGAAGATGGCAGCTACACCTTC.